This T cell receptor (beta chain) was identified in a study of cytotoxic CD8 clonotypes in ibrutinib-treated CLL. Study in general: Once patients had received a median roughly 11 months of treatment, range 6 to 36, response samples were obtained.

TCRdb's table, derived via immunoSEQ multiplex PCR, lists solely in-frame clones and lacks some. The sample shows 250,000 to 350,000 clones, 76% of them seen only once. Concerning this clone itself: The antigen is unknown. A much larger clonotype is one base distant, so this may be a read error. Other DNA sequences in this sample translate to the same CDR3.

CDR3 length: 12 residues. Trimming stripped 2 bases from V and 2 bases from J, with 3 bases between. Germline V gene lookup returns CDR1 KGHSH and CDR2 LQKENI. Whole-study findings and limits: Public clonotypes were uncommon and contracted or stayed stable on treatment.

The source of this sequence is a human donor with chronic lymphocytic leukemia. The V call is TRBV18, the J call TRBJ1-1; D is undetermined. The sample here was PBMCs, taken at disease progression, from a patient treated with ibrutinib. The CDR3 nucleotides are TGTGCCAGCTCACCAGGAAACACTGAAGCTTTCTTT. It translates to CASSPGNTEAFF.